These 12 T cell receptor beta chains share one sample of origin, sequenced in a study of shared clonotypes between healthy human individuals. Assay: immunoSEQ multiplex PCR; the TCRdb copy retains only in-frame clones and omits some. The sample consists of millions of clones, roughly 95% of them appearing once. The naive CD8 population came from CD45RO-negative cells selected for CCR7, without terminally differentiated effector memory CD45RA+ cells. The specimen sequenced was naive CD8+ T cells sorted from blood. Every receptor here comes from a man younger than 30 in good health.

As regards this clone: Within the sample, other DNA sequences also encode this same CDR3. This chain connects TRBV30 to TRBJ2-7; D unclear. The CDR3 spans 12 residues. Germline values: CDR1 GTSNPN, CDR2 SVGIG (reference sequence). With 2 bases removed from V and 1 base from J, the gap between germline ends came to 6 bases. This CDR3 is CAWSPQSYEQYF. The CDR3 DNA is TGTGCCTGGAGTCCCCAATCCTACGAGCAGTACTTC.

J is TRBJ1-1 and V is TRBV6-4, with D perhaps matching TRBD1 (5 bases). This CDR3 contains 14 residues. CDR1 is MRHNA, CDR2 SNTAGT, per germline. Deletions cut 2 bases from V and 5 bases from J, with 12 bases between. The CDR3 is CASSDIPGGTEAFF. The DNA of the CDR3 is TGTGCCAGCAGTGACATCCCGGGGGGGACTGAAGCTTTCTTT.

The rearrangement links TRBV7-9 to TRBJ2-5, with TRBD1 matching over 7 bases. Trimming cost V 5 bases and J 2 bases; bases outside gene matches: 17. The CDR3 is made up of 18 amino acids. Germline loops: CDR1 SEHNR, CDR2 FQNEAQ (reference sequence). The CDR3 here is CASSPPGTEDRLQETQYF. In DNA form, the CDR3 reads TGTGCCAGCAGCCCCCCTGGCACTGAGGACAGGTTACAAGAGACCCAGTACTTC.

Turning to this clone: Different DNA sequences within this sample yield the same CDR3. The genes are TRBV9 and TRBJ1-1, with unresolved D. V was clipped by 0 bases and J by 3 bases, with 6 bases between them. Looked up from germline, CDR1 is SGDLS and CDR2 is YYNGEE. The CDR3 totals 13 residues. This CDR3 is CASSVDLYTEAFF. The CDR3, as DNA: TGTGCCAGCAGCGTAGACCTTTACACTGAAGCTTTCTTT.

The gene calls are TRBV21-1 and TRBJ2-5; the D call of TRBD2 is as the table states it, not checked on the DNA. TRBV21-1 represents a pseudogene. This CDR3 is 14 amino acids long. The CDR3 nucleotides read TGTGCCAGCAGCAAAGAAGAGGATCAAGAGACCCAGTACTTC. Its translation is CASSKEEDQETQYF.

The J gene is TRBJ1-3, the V gene TRBV13; D unclear. Near its end, the DNA agrees better with TRBJ2-2, so the J call may be wrong. CDR3 length equals 12 residues. The germline V gene has CDR1 PRHDT and CDR2 FYEKMQ (reference sequence). The CDR3 here is CASSQSTGELFF. The CDR3 bases are TGTGCCAGCAGCCAGTCCACCGGGGAGCTGTTTTTT.

This chain joins TRBV30 and TRBJ2-2; D is uncertain. Germline assignment: CDR1 GTSNPN and CDR2 SVGIG (reference sequence). The CDR3 has 20 residues. V lost 5 bases and J 2 bases, leaving 30 bases between the germline ends. CDR3 loop: CAWSVVGYVSAAPNTGELFF. The CDR3, as DNA: TGTGCCTGGTCTGTTGTAGGGTACGTTAGTGCGGCCCCTAACACCGGGGAGCTGTTTTTT. Using reference TRBV30 and TRBJ2-2 for the parts outside the CDR3, the full variable domain is SQTIHQWPATLVQPVGSPLSLECTVEGTSNPNLYWYRQAAGRGLQLLFYSVGIGQISSEVPQNLSASRPQDRQFILSSKKLLLSDSGFYLCAWSVVGYVSAAPNTGELFFGEGSRLTVL.

V gene TRBV5-4 combines with J gene TRBJ2-7; D remains ambiguous. The length of the CDR3 is 15 residues. V was clipped by 0 bases and J by 5 bases, with 15 bases between them. The germline V gene encodes CDR1 SGHNT and CDR2 YYREEE (reference sequence). Written as DNA, the CDR3 is TGTGCCAGCAGCTTGGGGGTTACATTTGGGGACGAGCAGTACTTC. Encoded protein: CASSLGVTFGDEQYF.

The chain carries TRBV7-6 and TRBJ1-1; 8 bases are a match to TRBD1. CDR3 size: 19 residues. Germline-derived CDR1 and CDR2 are SGHVS and FNYEAQ. The V segment lost 6 bases and the J segment 2 bases; nucleotides outside the gene matches: 20. CDR3 coding DNA: TGTGCCAGCAGTATCTTAGGGTCGGCAGGGGGCAAAGGAAACACTGAAGCTTTCTTT. As protein: CASSILGSAGGKGNTEAFF.

The V and J genes are TRBV6-1 and TRBJ2-1; TRBD2 aligns across 11 bases. Germline lookup yields CDR1 MNHNS and CDR2 SASEGT. The CDR3 consists of 18 residues. V was pared by 2 bases and J by 4 bases, with 10 bases of the junction left unmatched. CDR3 protein: CASSELGSGGAPYNEQFF. The CDR3 DNA reads as TGTGCCAGCAGTGAATTGGGTAGCGGGGGGGCCCCTTACAATGAGCAGTTCTTC.

V and J are TRBV27 and TRBJ1-5, with D uncertain. Trimming shortened V by 6 bases and J by 0 bases, and 15 bases separated the two germline ends. The CDR3 loop spans 16 amino acids. In germline, CDR1 is MNHEY, CDR2 SMNVEV (reference sequence). The CDR3 nucleotides are TGTGCCAGCAGCCCATCCCGGGGATATAGCAATCAGCCCCAGCATTTT. This translates into CASSPSRGYSNQPQHF.

This clone was detected once. The rearrangement uses TRBV30 and TRBJ1-2; no firm D call. The CDR3 extends over 13 amino acids. Trimming left V 2 bases short and J 6 bases short, with 13 bases between. Germline loops: CDR1 GTSNPN, CDR2 SVGIG (reference sequence). CDR3 coding DNA: TGTGCCTGGAGTTTGGGAACTATGGATGGCTACACCTTC. Its protein is CAWSLGTMDGYTF.